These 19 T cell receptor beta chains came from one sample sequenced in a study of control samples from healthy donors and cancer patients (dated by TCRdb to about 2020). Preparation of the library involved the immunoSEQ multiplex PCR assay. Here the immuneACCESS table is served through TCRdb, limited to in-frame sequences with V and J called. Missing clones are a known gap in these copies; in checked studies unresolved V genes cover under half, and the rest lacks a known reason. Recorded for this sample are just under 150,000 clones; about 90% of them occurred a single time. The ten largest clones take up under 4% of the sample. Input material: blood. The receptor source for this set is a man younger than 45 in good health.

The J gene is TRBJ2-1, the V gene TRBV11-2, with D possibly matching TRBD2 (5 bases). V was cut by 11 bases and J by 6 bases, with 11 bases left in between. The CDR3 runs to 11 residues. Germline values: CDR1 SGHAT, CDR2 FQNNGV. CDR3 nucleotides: TGTGCCGGGCACAGCGGCAATGAGCAGTTCTTC. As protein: CAGHSGNEQFF.

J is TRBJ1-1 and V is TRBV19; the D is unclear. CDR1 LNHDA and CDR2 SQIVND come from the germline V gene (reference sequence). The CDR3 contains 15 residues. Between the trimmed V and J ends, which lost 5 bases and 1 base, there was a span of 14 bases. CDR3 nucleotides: TGTGCCAGTAGTTCCGCCCCCCCGGAGAACACTGAAGCTTTCTTT. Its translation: CASSSAPPENTEAFF.

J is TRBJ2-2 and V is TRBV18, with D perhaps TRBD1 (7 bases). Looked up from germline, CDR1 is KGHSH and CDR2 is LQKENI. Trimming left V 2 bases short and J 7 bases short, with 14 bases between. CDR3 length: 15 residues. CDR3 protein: CASSPSTGRFGELFF. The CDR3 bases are TGTGCCAGCTCACCATCGACAGGGAGGTTCGGGGAGCTGTTTTTT.

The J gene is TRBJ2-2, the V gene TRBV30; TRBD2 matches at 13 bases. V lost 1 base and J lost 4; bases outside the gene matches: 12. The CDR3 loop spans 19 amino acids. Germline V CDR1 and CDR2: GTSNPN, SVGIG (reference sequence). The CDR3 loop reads CAWSGTSGGRRIFTGELFF. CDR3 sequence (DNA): TGTGCCTGGAGTGGGACTAGCGGGGGTCGCCGGATATTCACCGGGGAGCTGTTTTTT.

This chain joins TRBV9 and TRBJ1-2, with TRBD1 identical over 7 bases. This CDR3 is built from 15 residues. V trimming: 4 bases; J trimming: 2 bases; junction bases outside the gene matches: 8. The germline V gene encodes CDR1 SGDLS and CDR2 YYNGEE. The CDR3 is CASSPSTGINYGYTF. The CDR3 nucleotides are TGTGCCAGCAGCCCCTCGACAGGGATCAACTATGGCTACACCTTC.

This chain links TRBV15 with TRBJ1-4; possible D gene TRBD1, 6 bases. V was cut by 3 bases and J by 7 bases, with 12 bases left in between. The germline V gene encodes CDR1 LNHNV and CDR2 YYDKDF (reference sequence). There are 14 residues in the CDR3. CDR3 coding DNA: TGTGCCACCAGCAGGACCCCAGGGGCTGAAAAACTGTTTTTT. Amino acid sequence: CATSRTPGAEKLFF.

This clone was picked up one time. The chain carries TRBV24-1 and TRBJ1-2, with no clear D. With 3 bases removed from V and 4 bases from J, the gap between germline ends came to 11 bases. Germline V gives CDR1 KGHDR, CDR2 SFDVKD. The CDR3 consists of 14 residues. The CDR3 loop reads CATSDHQWLYGYTF. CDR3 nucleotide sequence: TGTGCCACCAGTGATCATCAGTGGCTCTATGGCTACACCTTC.

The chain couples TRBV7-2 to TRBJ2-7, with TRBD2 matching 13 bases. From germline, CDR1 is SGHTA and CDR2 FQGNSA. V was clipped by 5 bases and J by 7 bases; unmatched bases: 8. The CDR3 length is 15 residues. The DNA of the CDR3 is TGTGCCAGCAGCCCGCGACTAGCGGGGGGCCGGGAGCAGTACTTC. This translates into CASSPRLAGGREQYF.

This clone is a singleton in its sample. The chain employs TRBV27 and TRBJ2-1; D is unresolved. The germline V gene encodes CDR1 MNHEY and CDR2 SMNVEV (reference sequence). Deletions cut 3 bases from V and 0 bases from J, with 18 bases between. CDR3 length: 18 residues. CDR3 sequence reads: CASSFFGRASSSYNEQFF. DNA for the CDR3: TGTGCCAGCAGTTTTTTTGGTAGAGCGTCTAGCTCCTACAATGAGCAGTTCTTC.

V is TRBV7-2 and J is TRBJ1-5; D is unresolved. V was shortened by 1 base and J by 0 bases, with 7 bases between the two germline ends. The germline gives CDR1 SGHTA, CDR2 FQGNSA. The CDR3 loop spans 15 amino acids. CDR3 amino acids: CASSLEPYSNQPQHF. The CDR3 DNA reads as TGTGCCAGCAGCTTAGAACCCTATAGCAATCAGCCCCAGCATTTT.

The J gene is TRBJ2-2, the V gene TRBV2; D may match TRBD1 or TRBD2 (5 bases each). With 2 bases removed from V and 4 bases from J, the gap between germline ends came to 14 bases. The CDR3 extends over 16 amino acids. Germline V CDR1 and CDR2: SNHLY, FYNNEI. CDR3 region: CASSEWGSWTTGELFF. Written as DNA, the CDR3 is TGTGCCAGCAGTGAATGGGGGTCCTGGACCACCGGGGAGCTGTTTTTT.

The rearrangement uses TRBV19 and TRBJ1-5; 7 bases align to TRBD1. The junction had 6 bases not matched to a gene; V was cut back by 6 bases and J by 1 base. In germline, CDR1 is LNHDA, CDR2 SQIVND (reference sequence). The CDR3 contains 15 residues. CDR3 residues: CASSPGQISNQPQHF. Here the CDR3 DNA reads TGTGCCAGTAGCCCGGGACAGATAAGCAATCAGCCCCAGCATTTT.

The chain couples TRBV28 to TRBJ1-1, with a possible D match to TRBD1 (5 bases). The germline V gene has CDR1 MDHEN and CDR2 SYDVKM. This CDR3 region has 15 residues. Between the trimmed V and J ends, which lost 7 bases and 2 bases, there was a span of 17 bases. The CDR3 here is CASTPAGRTNTEAFF. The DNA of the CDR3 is TGTGCCAGCACCCCTGCGGGACGGACTAACACTGAAGCTTTCTTT.

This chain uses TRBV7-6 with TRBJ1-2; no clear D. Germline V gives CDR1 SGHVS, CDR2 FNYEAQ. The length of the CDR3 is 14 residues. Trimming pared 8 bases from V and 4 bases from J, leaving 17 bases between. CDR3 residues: CASYPRAPLYGYTF. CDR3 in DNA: TGTGCCAGCTACCCACGCGCGCCCCTCTATGGCTACACCTTC.

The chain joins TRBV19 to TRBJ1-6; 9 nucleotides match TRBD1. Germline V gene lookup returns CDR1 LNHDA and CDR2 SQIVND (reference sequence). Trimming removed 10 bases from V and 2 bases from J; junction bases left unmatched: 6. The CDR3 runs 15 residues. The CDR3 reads CATRDRGAYNSPLHF. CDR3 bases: TGTGCCACACGCGACAGGGGGGCCTATAATTCACCCCTCCACTTT.

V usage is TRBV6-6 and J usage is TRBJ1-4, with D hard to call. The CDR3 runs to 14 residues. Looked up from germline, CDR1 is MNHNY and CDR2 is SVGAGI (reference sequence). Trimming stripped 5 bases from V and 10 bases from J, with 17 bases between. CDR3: CASSPDGELGKLFF. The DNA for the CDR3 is TGTGCCAGCAGTCCAGATGGGGAATTAGGAAAACTGTTTTTT.

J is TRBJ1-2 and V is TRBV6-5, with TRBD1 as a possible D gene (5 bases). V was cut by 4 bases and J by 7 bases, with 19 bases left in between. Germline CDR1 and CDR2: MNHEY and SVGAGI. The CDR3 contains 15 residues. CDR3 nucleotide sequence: TGTGCCAGCAGTTCCTCCGGGGGGTTCGGGGGTGGCTACACCTTC. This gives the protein CASSSSGGFGGGYTF.

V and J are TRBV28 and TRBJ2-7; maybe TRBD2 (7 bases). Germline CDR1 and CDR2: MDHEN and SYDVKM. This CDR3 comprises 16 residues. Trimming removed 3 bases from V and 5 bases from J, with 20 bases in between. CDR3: CASSFPRGGGLHEQYF. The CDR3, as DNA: TGTGCCAGCAGTTTCCCCCGGGGAGGGGGACTCCACGAGCAGTACTTC.

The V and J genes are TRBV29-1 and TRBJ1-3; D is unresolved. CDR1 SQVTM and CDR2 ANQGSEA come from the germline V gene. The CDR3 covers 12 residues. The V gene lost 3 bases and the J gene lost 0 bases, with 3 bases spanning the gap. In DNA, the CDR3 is TGCAGCGTTGACGGCTCTGGAAACACCATATATTTT. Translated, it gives CSVDGSGNTIYF.